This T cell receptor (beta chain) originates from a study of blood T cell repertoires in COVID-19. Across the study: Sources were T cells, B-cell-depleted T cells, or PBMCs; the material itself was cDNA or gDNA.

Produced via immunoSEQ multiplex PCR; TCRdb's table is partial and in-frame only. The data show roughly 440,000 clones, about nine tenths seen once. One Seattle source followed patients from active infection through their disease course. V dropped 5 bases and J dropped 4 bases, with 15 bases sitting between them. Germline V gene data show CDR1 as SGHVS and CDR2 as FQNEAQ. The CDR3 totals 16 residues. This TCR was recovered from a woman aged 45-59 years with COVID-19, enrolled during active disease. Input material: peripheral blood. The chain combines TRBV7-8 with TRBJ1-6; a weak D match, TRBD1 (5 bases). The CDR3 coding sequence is TGTGCCAGCAGCATCCTCGGGACTGCTTATAATTCACCCCTCCACTTT. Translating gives CASSILGTAYNSPLHF.